Listed here are 23 T cell receptor beta chains from one sample, sequenced in a study of blood T cell repertoires in COVID-19. Data came from immunoSEQ multiplex PCR; TCRdb stores just in-frame clones and leaves some out. This table has some 120,000 clones, 70% to 90% appearing once. The specimen sequenced was peripheral blood. These receptors were collected from a human donor in a cohort sampled during active COVID-19.

The chain has TRBV12-3 or TRBV12-4 and TRBJ1-2; D gene ambiguous. V was shortened by 4 bases and J by 4 bases, with 4 bases between the two germline ends. The CDR3 loop spans 11 amino acids. CDR3 coding DNA: TGTGCCAGCAGTTATCGCTATGGCTACACCTTC. This gives the protein CASSYRYGYTF.

This rearrangement joins TRBV5-6 to TRBJ1-3; no reliable D call. CDR3 length: 14 amino acids. Trimming removed 2 bases from V and 2 bases from J, with 8 bases in between. The germline V gene encodes CDR1 SGHDT and CDR2 YYEEEE. The CDR3 coding sequence is TGTGCCAGCAGCTTCCAGGTCACTGGAAACACCATATATTTT. Protein product: CASSFQVTGNTIYF.

The rearrangement joins TRBV11-2 to TRBJ2-1; tentatively, D is TRBD2 (6 bases). The CDR3 extends over 15 amino acids. The germline V gene has CDR1 SGHAT and CDR2 FQNNGV. Trimming left V 1 base short and J 1 base short, with 8 bases between. In DNA, the CDR3 is TGTGCCAGCAGCTTAGGCGGGACTTCCTACAATGAGCAGTTCTTC. Residues: CASSLGGTSYNEQFF.

The genes are TRBV10-3 and TRBJ1-6; tentative D call: TRBD1 (5 bases). The CDR3 extends over 18 amino acids. Germline V lookup: CDR1 ENHRY, CDR2 SYGVKD. V was clipped by 0 bases and J by 7 bases, with 19 bases between them. The CDR3 DNA reads TGTGCCATCAGTGAGTCCCCGGGGGTGGACGGGTTGAATTCACCCCTCCACTTT. It encodes CAISESPGVDGLNSPLHF.

The chain recombines TRBV6-5 with TRBJ2-6, with D possibly being TRBD2 (5 bases). This CDR3 is built from 14 residues. Per germline, CDR1 MNHEY and CDR2 SVGAGI. Trimming cost V 7 bases and J 4 bases, with 11 bases left between them. For the CDR3, the DNA is TGTGCCAGCACCGGGGAGTGGGGGGCCAACGTCCTGACTTTC. This encodes CASTGEWGANVLTF.

The rearrangement joins TRBV30 to TRBJ1-2; D is perhaps TRBD1 (6 bases). CDR3 size: 14 residues. The ends were cut back, 5 bases at V and 7 bases at J, with 20 bases in the middle. The V gene's germline CDR1 is GTSNPN and CDR2 SVGIG (reference sequence). The CDR3 DNA reads TGTGCCTGGGATAGATTTAGCAGGGGTGGTGGCTACACCTTC. Residues: CAWDRFSRGGGYTF.

The gene calls are TRBV6-6 and TRBJ2-7, with 8 nucleotides matching TRBD1. CDR1 is MNHNY, CDR2 SVGAGI, per germline (reference sequence). This CDR3 region has 14 residues. V gave up 7 bases and J gave up 2 bases; unmatched junction bases: 7. DNA for the CDR3: TGTGCCAGCACCCGGACAGGGAGCACCTACGAGCAGTACTTC. Translated: CASTRTGSTYEQYF.

About this clone itself: The same CDR3 is also encoded by other DNA sequences in this sample. CDR3 in amino acids: CASSRGTGDGYTF. The CDR3 DNA sequence: TGTGCCAGCAGCCGAGGGACAGGGGATGGCTACACCTTC. The chain joins TRBV7-8 to TRBJ1-2, with TRBD1 matching 10 bases. V gave up 5 bases and J gave up 6 bases; unmatched junction bases: 3. The length of the CDR3 is 13 residues. Germline V lookup: CDR1 SGHVS, CDR2 FQNEAQ.

The gene calls are TRBV3-1 (or the pseudogene TRBV3-2) and TRBJ1-1; TRBD1 agrees at 10 bases. The CDR3 is 14 residues long. Looked up from germline, CDR1 is LGHDT and CDR2 is YNNKEL (reference sequence). V lost 7 bases to trimming and J lost 7 bases; unmatched junction nucleotides: 9. CDR3 nucleotides: TGTGCCAGCATCAAGACAGGGGGCAGGGGTGAAGCTTTCTTT. This sequence encodes CASIKTGGRGEAFF.

The gene calls are TRBV3-1 (or the pseudogene TRBV3-2) and TRBJ1-1; D uncertain. CDR1 is LGHDT and CDR2 is YNNKEL in the germline V gene (reference sequence). This CDR3 contains 15 residues. Trimming left V 1 base short and J 1 base short, with 10 bases between. Here the CDR3 reads CASSQVLRRNTEAFF. The CDR3 DNA sequence: TGTGCCAGCAGCCAAGTTCTACGTAGGAACACTGAAGCTTTCTTT.

The V and J genes are TRBV4-2 and TRBJ2-3, with 13 bases lining up with TRBD2. Germline CDR1 is LGHNA and CDR2 is YNFKEQ. The V segment lost 1 base and the J segment 3 bases; nucleotides outside the gene matches: 10. The CDR3 has 19 amino acids. The CDR3 region has the DNA TGTGCCAGCAGCCAAGGGGTGGGACTAGCGGGGATTGGGACAGATACGCAGTATTTT. Protein: CASSQGVGLAGIGTDTQYF.

The chain is built from TRBV7-3 and TRBJ2-7, with 7 bases fitting TRBD1. The V gene end was trimmed by 2 bases and the J gene end by 4 bases; junction bases not matched to a gene: 5. Germline values: CDR1 SGHTA, CDR2 FQGTGA. The CDR3 has 14 amino acids. The CDR3 sequence is CASSLAGGDYEQYF. The CDR3 nucleotides are TGTGCCAGCAGCTTAGCAGGGGGTGATTACGAGCAGTACTTC.

The V call is TRBV7-9, the J call TRBJ1-1, with TRBD1 as a possible D gene (5 bases). Germline assignment: CDR1 SEHNR and CDR2 FQNEAQ (reference sequence). This CDR3 region has 15 residues. V was shortened by 5 bases and J by 4 bases, with 17 bases between the two germline ends. The CDR3 DNA follows: TGTGCCAGCAGCCAGAAGGGACCCGGGGGCACTGAAGCTTTCTTT. It is translated as CASSQKGPGGTEAFF.

The chain has TRBV18 and TRBJ1-1; D is possibly TRBD1 (5 bases). The germline gives CDR1 KGHSH, CDR2 LQKENI. Trimming shortened V by 2 bases and J by 5 bases, and 15 bases separated the two germline ends. The CDR3 runs 15 residues. The CDR3 DNA sequence: TGTGCCAGCTCACCAGCGCGGGGGTCGGAAACTGAAGCTTTCTTT. This gives the protein CASSPARGSETEAFF. Looking up the rest from reference TRBV18 and TRBJ1-1 gives the full variable domain: NAGVMQNPRHLVRRRGQEARLRCSPMKGHSHVYWYRQLPEEGLKFMVYLQKENIIDESGMPKERFSAEFPKEGPSILRIQQVVRGDSAAYFCASSPARGSETEAFFGQGTRLTVV.

This clone was seen only a few times. The rearrangement joins TRBV29-1 to TRBJ2-3, with 10 bases aligning to TRBD2. Germline lookup yields CDR1 SQVTM and CDR2 ANQGSEA. There are 17 residues in the CDR3. With 6 bases clipped from V and 0 bases from J, the junction kept 12 bases outside the gene matches. The CDR3 protein is CSVPPLAGTFSTDTQYF. CDR3 DNA: TGCAGCGTCCCGCCACTAGCGGGGACTTTTAGCACAGATACGCAGTATTTT.

The chain joins TRBV5-1 to TRBJ2-1, with 8 bases that match TRBD2. The CDR3 length is 15 residues. Trimming cost V 0 bases and J 2 bases; bases outside gene matches: 1. The V gene's germline CDR1 is SGHRS and CDR2 YFSETQ. The CDR3 region is CASSLVGGAYNEQFF. In DNA form, the CDR3 reads TGCGCCAGCAGCTTGGTCGGGGGGGCCTACAATGAGCAGTTCTTC.

This clone was seen a few times. V and J are TRBV3-1 (or the pseudogene TRBV3-2) and TRBJ2-2; 8 positions agree with TRBD1. CDR1 and CDR2 (germline): LGHDT, YNNKEL (reference sequence). The CDR3 totals 15 residues. V trimming: 6 bases; J trimming: 4 bases; junction bases outside the gene matches: 7. The CDR3 loop reads CASSSGGMGTGELFF. The CDR3 nucleotides read TGTGCCAGCAGTTCAGGGGGCATGGGCACCGGGGAGCTGTTTTTT.

The J gene is TRBJ1-3, the V gene TRBV5-4; 7 bases map to TRBD1. Germline V CDR1 and CDR2: SGHNT, YYREEE (reference sequence). This CDR3 contains 14 residues. J gave up 2 bases and V 4 bases, and 3 bases lay outside the gene matches. The CDR3, as DNA: TGTGCCAGCAGCACACAGGGGCCTGGAAACACCATATATTTT. Amino acid sequence: CASSTQGPGNTIYF.

The V call is TRBV6-5, the J call TRBJ2-7; maybe TRBD2 (6 bases). The CDR3 covers 12 residues. Germline-derived CDR1 and CDR2 are MNHEY and SVGAGI. V lost 5 bases to trimming and J lost 4 bases, with 9 bases between them. The chain's CDR3 is CASSSAGYEQYF. The CDR3 nucleotides are TGTGCCAGCAGTAGCGCGGGGTACGAGCAGTACTTC.

V and J are TRBV4-1 and TRBJ2-7, with a possible D match to TRBD1 (6 bases). Germline loops: CDR1 MGHRA, CDR2 YSYEKL. Trimming took off 7 bases at V and 0 bases at J, with 10 bases between the two ends. The CDR3 spans 13 residues. The CDR3: CASKGQNSYEQYF. As DNA, the CDR3 is TGCGCCAGCAAGGGACAAAACTCCTACGAGCAGTACTTC.

V usage is TRBV2 and J usage is TRBJ1-6; the D gene is possibly TRBD1 (5 bases). CDR3 length: 14 amino acids. V was shortened by 9 bases and J by 8 bases, with 17 bases between the two germline ends. Germline lookup yields CDR1 SNHLY and CDR2 FYNNEI. CDR3 coding DNA: TGTGCCAGTAGCGGGGGACCTGGGGATTCACCCCTCCACTTT. It yields the protein CASSGGPGDSPLHF.

The V call is TRBV11-2, the J call TRBJ2-5, with 11 bases identical to TRBD2. Germline loops: CDR1 SGHAT, CDR2 FQNNGV. The CDR3 has 12 residues. V dropped 5 bases and J dropped 13; count of bases not matched to a gene: 6. CDR3 nucleotides: TGTGCCAGCAGCACGACTAGCGGGGTTTGGTACTTC. The encoded protein is CASSTTSGVWYF.

This clone was observed a few times. The chain carries TRBV6-5 and TRBJ2-7, with 7 bases aligning to TRBD2. Germline loops: CDR1 MNHEY, CDR2 SVGAGI. This CDR3 has 14 residues. The trim removed 6 bases at V and 0 bases at J, leaving 5 bases unmatched. DNA for the CDR3: TGTGCCAGCAGCGGCGGGGGAAGCTCCTACGAGCAGTACTTC. The encoded protein is CASSGGGSSYEQYF.